This TCR beta chain was retrieved from a study of PD-L1 blockade in urothelial cancer. The wider study: Specimens of blood held a median count of about 140,000 T cells.

Germline V gene sequence: CDR1 PRHDT, CDR2 FYEKMQ (reference sequence). This CDR3 contains 15 residues. Trimming took off 1 base at V and 2 bases at J, with 10 bases between the two ends. As for time point: pretreatment peripheral blood. This clone appeared a few times. Produced via immunoSEQ multiplex PCR; TCRdb's table is partial and in-frame only. The sample carries roughly 130,000 clones, 84% recorded once. The specimen was PBMCs, collected around atezolizumab (anti-PD-L1) treatment. This chain connects TRBV13 to TRBJ2-3; TRBD2 is a possible D gene (5 bases). The clonotype comes from a man aged 50 to 60 with urothelial cancer. CDR3 coding DNA: TGTGCCAGCAGCTTAGTCAGCGGTTCCACAGATACGCAGTATTTT. Protein product: CASSLVSGSTDTQYF.